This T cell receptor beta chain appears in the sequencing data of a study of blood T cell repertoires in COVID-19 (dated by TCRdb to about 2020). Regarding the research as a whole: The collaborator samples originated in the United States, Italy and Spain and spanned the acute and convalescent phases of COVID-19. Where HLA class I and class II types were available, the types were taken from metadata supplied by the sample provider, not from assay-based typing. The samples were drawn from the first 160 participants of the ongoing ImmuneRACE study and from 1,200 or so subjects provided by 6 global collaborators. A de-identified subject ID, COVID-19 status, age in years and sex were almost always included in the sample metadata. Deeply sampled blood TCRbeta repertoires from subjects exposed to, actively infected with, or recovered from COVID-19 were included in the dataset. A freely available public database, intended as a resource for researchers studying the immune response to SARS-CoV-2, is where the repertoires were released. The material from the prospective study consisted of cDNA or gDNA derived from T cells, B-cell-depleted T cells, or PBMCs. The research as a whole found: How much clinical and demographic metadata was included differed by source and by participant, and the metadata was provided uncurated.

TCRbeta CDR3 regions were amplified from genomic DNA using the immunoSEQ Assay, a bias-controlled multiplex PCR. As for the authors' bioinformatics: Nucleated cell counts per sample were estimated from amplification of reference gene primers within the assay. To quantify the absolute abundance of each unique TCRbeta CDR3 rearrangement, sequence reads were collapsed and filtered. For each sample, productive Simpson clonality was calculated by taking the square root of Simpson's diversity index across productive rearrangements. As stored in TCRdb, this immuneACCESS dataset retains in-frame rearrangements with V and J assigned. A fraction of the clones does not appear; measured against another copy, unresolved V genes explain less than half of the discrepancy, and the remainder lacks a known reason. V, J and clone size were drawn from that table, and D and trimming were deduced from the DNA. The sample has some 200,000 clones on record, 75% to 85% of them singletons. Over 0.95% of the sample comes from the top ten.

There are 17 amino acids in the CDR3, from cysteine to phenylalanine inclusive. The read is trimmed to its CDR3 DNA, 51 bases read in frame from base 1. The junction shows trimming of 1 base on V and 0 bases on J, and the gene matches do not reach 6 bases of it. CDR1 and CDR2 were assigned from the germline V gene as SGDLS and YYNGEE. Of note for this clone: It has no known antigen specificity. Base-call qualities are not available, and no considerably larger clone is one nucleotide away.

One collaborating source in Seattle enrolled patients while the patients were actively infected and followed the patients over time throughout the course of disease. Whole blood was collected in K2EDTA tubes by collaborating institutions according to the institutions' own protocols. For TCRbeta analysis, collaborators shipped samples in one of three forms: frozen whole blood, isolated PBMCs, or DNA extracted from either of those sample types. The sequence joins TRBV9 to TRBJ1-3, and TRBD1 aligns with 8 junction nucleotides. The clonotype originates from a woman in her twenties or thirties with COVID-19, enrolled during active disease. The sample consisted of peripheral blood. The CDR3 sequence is CASSVYQGAHSGNTIYF. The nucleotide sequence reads TGTGCCAGCAGCGTATACCAGGGGGCACACTCTGGAAACACCATATATTTT. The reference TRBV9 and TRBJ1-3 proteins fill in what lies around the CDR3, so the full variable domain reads DSGVTQTPKHLITATGQRVTLRCSPRSGDLSVYWYQQSLDQGLQFLIQYYNGEERAKGNILERFSAQQFPDLHSELNLSSLELGDSALYFCASSVYQGAHSGNTIYFGEGSWLTVV.